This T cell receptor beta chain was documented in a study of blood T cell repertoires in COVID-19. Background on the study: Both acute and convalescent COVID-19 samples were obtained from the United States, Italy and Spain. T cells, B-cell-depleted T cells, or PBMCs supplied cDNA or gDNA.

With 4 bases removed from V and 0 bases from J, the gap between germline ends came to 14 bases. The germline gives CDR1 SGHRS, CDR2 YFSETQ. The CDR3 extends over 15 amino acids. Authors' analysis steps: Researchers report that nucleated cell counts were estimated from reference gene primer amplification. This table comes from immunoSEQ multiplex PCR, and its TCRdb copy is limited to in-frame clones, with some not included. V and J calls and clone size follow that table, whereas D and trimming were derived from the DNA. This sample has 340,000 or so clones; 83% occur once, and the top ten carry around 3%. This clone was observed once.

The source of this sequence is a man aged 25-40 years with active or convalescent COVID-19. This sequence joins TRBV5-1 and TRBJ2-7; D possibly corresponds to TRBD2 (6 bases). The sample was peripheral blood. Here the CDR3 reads CASSPPGLRSYEQYF. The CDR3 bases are TGCGCCAGCAGCCCCCCGGGACTCCGCTCCTACGAGCAGTACTTC.